The 22 T cell receptor beta chains below all came from one sample that was sequenced in a study of cytomegalovirus exposure and HLA in healthy donors. Use of 60 Vbeta and 13 Jbeta primers characterized the PCR. Sequencing used immunoSEQ multiplex PCR; TCRdb keeps in-frame clones, though not all of them. The table records 200,000 to 250,000 clones, roughly 82% of them present only once. The sample consisted of PBMCs. All receptors derive from a woman in her forties in good health and CMV-seropositive.

Concerning this clone: Other DNA sequences in this specimen translate into the identical CDR3. The chain is built from TRBV9 and TRBJ2-3; TRBD2 matches at 11 bases. CDR1 SGDLS and CDR2 YYNGEE come from the germline V gene. V shed 2 bases, J shed 1 base, and the junction held 0 bases outside the gene matches. The CDR3 covers 15 residues. The CDR3, as DNA: TGTGCCAGCAGCGTGGGACTAGCGGGCACAGATACGCAGTATTTT. It translates to CASSVGLAGTDTQYF.

The genes are TRBV6-1 and TRBJ2-3, with D tentatively TRBD2 (7 bases). V lost 0 bases, J lost 7 bases, and 14 bases lay in between. Germline V gene lookup returns CDR1 MNHNS and CDR2 SASEGT. The CDR3 has 15 amino acids. The CDR3, as DNA: TGTGCCAGCAGTGAAGCTTCGGGGGGCCTATATACGCAGTATTTT. Its protein product is CASSEASGGLYTQYF.

This chain connects TRBV12-5 to TRBJ2-3, with 13 bases aligning to TRBD2. The junction had 9 bases not matched to a gene; V was cut back by 4 bases and J by 5 bases. Germline lookup yields CDR1 LGHNT and CDR2 FRNRAP. This CDR3 is 17 amino acids long. The CDR3 loop reads CASGSRGTSGKQDTQYF. CDR3 nucleotide sequence: TGTGCTAGTGGTTCACGAGGGACTAGCGGGAAACAAGATACGCAGTATTTT.

The chain couples TRBV27 to TRBJ1-1; D ambiguous. CDR1 and CDR2 (germline): MNHEY, SMNVEV (reference sequence). The V gene lost 2 bases and the J gene lost 6 bases, with 4 bases spanning the gap. CDR3 length: 11 residues. CDR3 DNA sequence: TGTGCCAGCAGTTTAACTCCTGAAGCTTTCTTT. This gives the protein CASSLTPEAFF.

The rearrangement uses TRBV4-3 and TRBJ2-4, with TRBD2 matching over 9 bases. In germline, CDR1 is LGHNA, CDR2 YSLEER. The CDR3 sequence is 16 residues long. J was trimmed by 9 bases and V by 1 base; bases with no gene match: 10. CDR3 amino acids: CASSQGNSGGQVIQYF. The CDR3 DNA is TGCGCCAGCAGCCAAGGGAACAGCGGGGGGCAGGTCATTCAGTACTTC.

J is TRBJ1-5 and V is TRBV19; TRBD1 agrees at 9 bases. Germline assignment: CDR1 LNHDA and CDR2 SQIVND (reference sequence). The CDR3 is made up of 16 amino acids. Trimming removed 3 bases from V and 5 bases from J; junction bases left unmatched: 8. This CDR3 is CASSIGGTGSHQPQHF. CDR3 bases: TGTGCCAGTAGTATCGGCGGGACAGGGAGTCATCAGCCCCAGCATTTT.

This clone appeared a few times. J is TRBJ2-7 and V is TRBV7-9; TRBD1 aligns across 8 bases. Trimming cost V 1 base and J 5 bases; bases outside gene matches: 7. The CDR3 contains 15 residues. Per germline, CDR1 SEHNR and CDR2 FQNEAQ (reference sequence). CDR3 bases: TGTGCCAGCAGCTTAGTGGGCAGGGGGCGGAACGAGCAGTACTTC. This translates into CASSLVGRGRNEQYF.

The chain joins TRBV10-3 to TRBJ1-2; D is unclear. With 3 bases removed from V and 8 bases from J, the gap between germline ends came to 13 bases. Per germline, CDR1 ENHRY and CDR2 SYGVKD. The CDR3 consists of 13 residues. DNA of the CDR3: TGTGCCATCAGTGAATTAGTGATTAACGGCTACACCTTC. Translating it yields CAISELVINGYTF.

The chain links TRBV6-5 to TRBJ1-2; D might be TRBD1 (6 bases). V dropped 4 bases and J dropped 4 bases, with 10 bases sitting between them. The CDR3 has 13 amino acids. The germline V gene has CDR1 MNHEY and CDR2 SVGAGI. The CDR3 region is CASSSGTSYGYTF. In DNA form, the CDR3 reads TGTGCCAGCAGTTCGGGGACAAGCTATGGCTACACCTTC.

A remark on this clone: At one end, the junction sequence differs from germline, possibly due to a read error. This sample also contains other DNA sequences that code for the same CDR3. The V gene is TRBV7-9, the J gene TRBJ2-7; weak D call: TRBD1 (5 bases). The germline CDR1 and CDR2 sequences are SEHNR and FQNEAQ (reference sequence). The CDR3 consists of 12 residues. The CDR3 loop is CSSSSGSYEQYF. The CDR3 DNA sequence: TGTTCCAGCAGTTCAGGGTCTTACGAGCAGTACTTC.

V is TRBV10-2 and J is TRBJ2-3; TRBD2 matches 9 bases. There are 15 residues in the CDR3. Germline V gives CDR1 WSHSY, CDR2 SAAADI. The V segment lost 2 bases and the J segment 2 bases; nucleotides outside the gene matches: 2. CDR3 DNA: TGCGCCAGCAGTGAGGGCGGGAGGGCCACAGATACGCAGTATTTT. Its translation is CASSEGGRATDTQYF.

J is TRBJ2-7 and V is TRBV19; a weak D match, TRBD2 (6 bases). Trimming removed 3 bases at V and 2 bases at J, with 17 bases between. CDR1 is LNHDA and CDR2 is SQIVND in the germline V gene (reference sequence). This CDR3 comprises 16 residues. CDR3 sequence: CASSIGFSLATYEQYF. The CDR3 DNA reads as TGTGCCAGTAGTATTGGTTTTTCACTAGCTACCTACGAGCAGTACTTC.

This sequence joins TRBV27 and TRBJ1-1, with unresolved D. This CDR3 has 14 residues. CDR1 and CDR2 (germline): MNHEY, SMNVEV (reference sequence). Trimming left V 6 bases short and J 4 bases short, with 15 bases between. The CDR3 bases are TGTGCCAGCAGCCACTTCCAGGAAGTCACTGAAGCTTTCTTT. It translates to CASSHFQEVTEAFF.

In this sample, this clone turned up once. V usage is TRBV10-2 and J usage is TRBJ1-1; D is uncertain. CDR1 is WSHSY, CDR2 SAAADI, per germline. V was clipped by 7 bases and J by 1 base, with 13 bases between them. The CDR3 runs 14 residues. For the CDR3, the DNA is TGCGCCAGCACTCATATGGGAGGGAACACTGAAGCTTTCTTT. The encoded protein is CASTHMGGNTEAFF.

J is TRBJ2-5 and V is TRBV6-5, with 9 nucleotides matching TRBD2. The CDR3 is made up of 15 amino acids. The germline gives CDR1 MNHEY, CDR2 SVGAGI. The V gene end was trimmed by 4 bases and the J gene end by 5 bases; junction bases not matched to a gene: 8. Here the CDR3 reads CASSSERGDRETQYF. CDR3 DNA sequence: TGTGCCAGCAGTTCGGAGCGGGGGGATCGGGAGACCCAGTACTTC.

This rearrangement joins TRBV7-2 to TRBJ2-3; 7 nucleotides line up with TRBD2. Per germline, CDR1 SGHTA and CDR2 FQGNSA. The CDR3 loop spans 15 amino acids. With V trimmed by 8 bases and J by 0 bases, 8 bases remained unmatched. The CDR3, as DNA: TGTGCCAGCGGCGGGGGAGCCCCTAGCACAGATACGCAGTATTTT. Its translation: CASGGGAPSTDTQYF.

The CDR3 loop reads CASSSPRVNTEAFF. CDR3 nucleotides: TGTGCCAGCAGCTCGCCTCGGGTGAACACTGAAGCTTTCTTT. V usage is TRBV7-2 and J usage is TRBJ1-1, with D uncertain. Germline V lookup: CDR1 SGHTA, CDR2 FQGNSA. Trimming cost V 4 bases and J 0 bases, with 9 bases left between them. The CDR3 extends over 14 amino acids.

This clone has a handful of counts. CDR3 protein: CASSSRGLRSQPQHF. The CDR3, as DNA: TGTGCCAGCAGTTCCCGGGGACTGCGAAGTCAGCCCCAGCATTTT. V is TRBV6-1 and J is TRBJ1-5; perhaps TRBD1 as D (5 bases). CDR1 MNHNS and CDR2 SASEGT come from the germline V gene. The CDR3 has 15 residues. V was pared by 5 bases and J by 6 bases, with 17 bases between.

The V call is TRBV10-2, the J call TRBJ2-7; D unresolved. V was cut by 4 bases and J by 3 bases, with 25 bases left in between. Looked up from germline, CDR1 is WSHSY and CDR2 is SAAADI. This CDR3 contains 18 residues. The CDR3 DNA follows: TGCGCCAGCAGTGGGTCGGCTAGTTCAATGTCAAAATTCTACGAGCAGTACTTC. Amino acid sequence: CASSGSASSMSKFYEQYF.

The rearrangement joins TRBV29-1 to TRBJ2-2; D not certain. The CDR3 totals 13 residues. Deletions cut 6 bases from V and 0 bases from J, with 8 bases between. Germline assignment: CDR1 SQVTM and CDR2 ANQGSEA. The CDR3 nucleotides are TGCAGCGTAAGCCGATCGAACACCGGGGAGCTGTTTTTT. It encodes CSVSRSNTGELFF.

J is TRBJ1-1 and V is TRBV6-5, with no clear D. Germline V gene sequence: CDR1 MNHEY, CDR2 SVGAGI. This CDR3 spans 11 amino acids. V lost 6 bases, J lost 5 bases, and 7 bases lay in between. The chain's CDR3 is CASRVATEAFF. The CDR3, as DNA: TGTGCCAGCAGGGTAGCGACTGAAGCTTTCTTT.

The chain couples TRBV12-5 to TRBJ2-2, with TRBD2 matching 12 bases. In germline, CDR1 is LGHNT, CDR2 FRNRAP. This CDR3 region has 20 residues. The V and J ends lost 2 bases and 5 bases, in that order; junction bases with no gene match: 15. CDR3 sequence: CASGLPRTSGKKNGTGELFF. CDR3 coding DNA: TGTGCTAGTGGTTTGCCGCGGACTAGCGGGAAAAAAAATGGAACCGGGGAGCTGTTTTTT.